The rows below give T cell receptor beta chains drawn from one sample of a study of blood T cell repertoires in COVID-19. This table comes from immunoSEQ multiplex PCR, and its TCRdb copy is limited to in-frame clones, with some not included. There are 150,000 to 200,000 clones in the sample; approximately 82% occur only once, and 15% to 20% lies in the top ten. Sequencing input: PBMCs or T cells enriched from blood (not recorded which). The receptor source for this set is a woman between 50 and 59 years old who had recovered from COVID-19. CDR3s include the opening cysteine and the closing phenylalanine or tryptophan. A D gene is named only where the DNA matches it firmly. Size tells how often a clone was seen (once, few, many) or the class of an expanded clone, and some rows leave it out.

TGTGCCAGCAGTCCAGGGACAGATACGCAGTATTTT | CASSPGTDTQYF | TRBV6-6 | - | TRBJ2-3 | -
TGTGCCAGCAGTGTCGACTCTTTCGGGATGTACGAGCAGTACTTC | CASSVDSFGMYEQYF | TRBV27 | - | TRBJ2-7 | -
TGTGCCAGCACAGGGGCGGGCTACGAGCAGTACTTC | CASTGAGYEQYF | TRBV12-3/TRBV12-4 | - | TRBJ2-7 | -
TGTGCCTGGAGTGTACTCCGGACTAGCGGGAGCTCCTACAATGAGCAGTTCTTC | CAWSVLRTSGSSYNEQFF | TRBV30 | - | TRBJ2-1 | TRBD2
TGTGCCAGCAGCCCCATCGGACAACCCTACGAGCAGTACTTC | CASSPIGQPYEQYF | TRBV5-4 | once | TRBJ2-7 | -
TGTGCCAGCAGTTACTCGAGGGGGCCGGATGAAAAACTGTTTTTT | CASSYSRGPDEKLFF | TRBV6-5 | - | TRBJ1-4 | TRBD1
TGCGCCAGCAGCCAATACACCCCGGACAGCTTAACTAGCGGGATATTGAAGGAGCAGTACTTC | CASSQYTPDSLTSGILKEQYF | TRBV4-1 | once | TRBJ2-7 | TRBD2
TGCAGCGTGGAAGACATGAACACTGAAGCTTTCTTT | CSVEDMNTEAFF | TRBV29-1 | - | TRBJ1-1 | -
TGTGCCAGCAGCCAGAATGCCGGGATGAACACCGGGGAGCTGTTTTTT | CASSQNAGMNTGELFF | TRBV7-3 | - | TRBJ2-2 | -
TGCAGTGCTAGTCCAGGGCAACCGGTGACCTATAATTCACCCCTCCACTTT | CSASPGQPVTYNSPLHF | TRBV20-1 | few | TRBJ1-6 | -
TGCGCCAGCAGCTTGGGGGACAGGGATACAGATACGCAGTATTTT | CASSLGDRDTDTQYF | TRBV5-1 | - | TRBJ2-3 | TRBD1
TGTGCCAGCAGTGACCAAGGGGCGCGCACAGATACGCAGTATTTT | CASSDQGARTDTQYF | TRBV6-4 | - | TRBJ2-3 | -
TGTGCCAGCACCGGGGTTAAGGCAGGGGGCACCTACAATGAGCAGTTCTTC | CASTGVKAGGTYNEQFF | TRBV11-2 | - | TRBJ2-1 | TRBD1
TGTGCCAGCAGCTCCATAGACAGGGCAGGCTACGAGCAGTACTTC | CASSSIDRAGYEQYF | TRBV28 | - | TRBJ2-7 | TRBD1
TGTGCCAGCAGCTTAGCGCTAATCAATGAGCAGTTCTTC | CASSLALINEQFF | TRBV7-2 | - | TRBJ2-1 | -
TGTGCCATCTCGGCGGGAGGTCCCAACACCGGGGAGCTGTTTTTT | CAISAGGPNTGELFF | TRBV10-3 | - | TRBJ2-2 | TRBD2
TGTGCCAGCAGGGGGGACAGGGGGTCGCCCCAGCATTTT | CASRGDRGSPQHF | TRBV27 | - | TRBJ1-5 | TRBD1
TGTGCCAGCAGACTACCGGGACAGAACTATGGCTACACCTTC | CASRLPGQNYGYTF | TRBV11-2 | - | TRBJ1-2 | TRBD1
TGTGCCAGCAGCCGTCCCGGGACTAGCGTCTACAATGAGCAGTTCTTC | CASSRPGTSVYNEQFF | TRBV5-4 | - | TRBJ2-1 | TRBD2
TGTGCCAGCAGCTTAGAGCAGGGAGGAAGCTCTGGGGCCAACGTCCTGACTTTC | CASSLEQGGSSGANVLTF | TRBV7-9 | - | TRBJ2-6 | -
TGTGCCAGCAGCCCTACGCCCACCGGGGAGCTGTTTTTT | CASSPTPTGELFF | TRBV5-6 | - | TRBJ2-2 | -
TGTGCCAGTAGTATACAAGGAGGCAATCAGCCCCAGCATTTT | CASSIQGGNQPQHF | TRBV19 | - | TRBJ1-5 | -
TGTGCCATCAGCGAACCTACAGGGCGGGACACTGAAGCTTTCTTT | CAISEPTGRDTEAFF | TRBV10-3 | - | TRBJ1-1 | -
TGTGCCAGCAGCCCTACAGGGTCGGGCTATGGCTACACCTTC | CASSPTGSGYGYTF | TRBV5-4 | few | TRBJ1-2 | -
TGTGCCAGCAGCCCCCCGATCGGCCAAGAGACCCAGTACTTC | CASSPPIGQETQYF | TRBV7-9 | - | TRBJ2-5 | -
TGTGCCAGCAGCCCCACGTCGAGTAGCGGGATTGGTAGTTTT | CASSPTSSSGIGSF | TRBV7-3 | - | TRBJ2-3 | TRBD2
TGTGCCAGCAGCCAAGATAGACTAGCGTCCGGCGAGCAGTACTTC | CASSQDRLASGEQYF | TRBV4-2 | - | TRBJ2-7 | TRBD2
TGTGCCAGCAGCTTCGGTCAACCAAACTATGGCTACACCTTC | CASSFGQPNYGYTF | TRBV7-3 | - | TRBJ1-2 | -
TGTGCCACCAGCGTCAGACAGAAAGAGACCCAGTACTTC | CATSVRQKETQYF | TRBV15 | - | TRBJ2-5 | -
TGTGCCAGCGGAGGGACTAGCGGTGCCTACGAGCAGTACTTC | CASGGTSGAYEQYF | TRBV2 | - | TRBJ2-7 | TRBD2
TGTGCCAGCAGCCAACCAGAGGGACAGGTGAACACTGAAGCTTTCTTT | CASSQPEGQVNTEAFF | TRBV28 | few | TRBJ1-1 | TRBD1
TGTGCCAGCAGTGAAGTTCGGGGAAGGGTGTCCTACGAGCAGTACTTC | CASSEVRGRVSYEQYF | TRBV2 | - | TRBJ2-7 | -
TGCGCCAGCAGCTTGGCCGGGACAGGCAAAGCTAATGAAAAACTGTTTTTT | CASSLAGTGKANEKLFF | TRBV5-1 | - | TRBJ1-4 | TRBD1
TGCGCCAGCAGCCAAGTTTCGGGGGGCGATGGCTACACCTTC | CASSQVSGGDGYTF | TRBV4-1 | - | TRBJ1-2 | -
TGCAGCGTCGGACAGGATAGCAATCAGCCCCAGCATTTT | CSVGQDSNQPQHF | TRBV29-1 | - | TRBJ1-5 | TRBD1
TGCGCCAGCAGCTTCCGGGACAGGACGATCAGTAATGAAAAACTGTTTTTT | CASSFRDRTISNEKLFF | TRBV5-1 | once | TRBJ1-4 | TRBD1
TGTGCCAGTAGTAACAGGGGGGAGACCCAGTACTTC | CASSNRGETQYF | TRBV19 | - | TRBJ2-5 | TRBD1
TGTGCCAGCAGCTTAGAGTTCGGGGGGAGGACAGGGCTCCACTTC | CASSLEFGGRTGLHF | TRBV11-2 | - | TRBJ2-5 | -
TGTGCCAGCAGCTTAGTAGCGGGAGCAGTTGAGACCCAGTACTTC | CASSLVAGAVETQYF | TRBV7-9 | - | TRBJ2-5 | TRBD2
TGTGCCAGCTCACCAGTACAACTAGGAGGTACGGGCTACACCTTC | CASSPVQLGGTGYTF | TRBV18 | - | TRBJ1-2 | -
TGTGCCAGCAGTGGCGCTAGCGGGATGTTGGGATACGAGCAGTACTTC | CASSGASGMLGYEQYF | TRBV6-2/TRBV6-3 | - | TRBJ2-7 | TRBD2
TGTGCCAGCAGCCCGTTAGCCCAAAGCACAGATACGCAGTATTTT | CASSPLAQSTDTQYF | TRBV7-7 | - | TRBJ2-3 | -
TGTGCCAGCAGTTTACAGGGGGCAGGTCAGCCCCAGCATTTT | CASSLQGAGQPQHF | TRBV28 | - | TRBJ1-5 | TRBD1
TGTGCCAGCATCGGGACAGGGGGTCAGCCCCAGCATTTT | CASIGTGGQPQHF | TRBV2 | few | TRBJ1-5 | TRBD1
TGTGCCAGTAGTATCGACAGCTATGGCTACACCTTC | CASSIDSYGYTF | TRBV19 | - | TRBJ1-2 | -
TGTGCCAGCAGCTCGCAGCCGGGACTAGCGGGAGCAGGGGAGCAGTTCTTC | CASSSQPGLAGAGEQFF | TRBV11-3 | - | TRBJ2-1 | TRBD2
TGTGCCAGTAGTATTGATGGACTAGCGACCTACAATGAGCAGTTCTTC | CASSIDGLATYNEQFF | TRBV19 | many | TRBJ2-1 | TRBD2
TGTGCCAGCAGCTTGGGTTCGGGTATCTCTGGAAACACCATATATTTT | CASSLGSGISGNTIYF | TRBV5-5 | - | TRBJ1-3 | -